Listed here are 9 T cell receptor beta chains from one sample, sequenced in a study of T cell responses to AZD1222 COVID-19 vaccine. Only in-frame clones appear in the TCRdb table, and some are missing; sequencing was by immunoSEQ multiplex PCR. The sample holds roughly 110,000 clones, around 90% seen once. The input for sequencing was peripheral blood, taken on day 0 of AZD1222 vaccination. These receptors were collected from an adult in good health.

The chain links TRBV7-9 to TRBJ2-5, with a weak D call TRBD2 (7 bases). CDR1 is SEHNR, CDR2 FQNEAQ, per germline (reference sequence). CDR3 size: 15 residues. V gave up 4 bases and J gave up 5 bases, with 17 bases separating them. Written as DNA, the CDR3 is TGTGCCAGCAGCTCCTTTGGGGGGGCTATGGAGACCCAGTACTTC. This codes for CASSSFGGAMETQYF.

CDR3 in amino acids: CASSYRRTRFNEQFF. In DNA form, the CDR3 reads TGTGCCAGCAGTTACCGGCGGACCCGCTTTAATGAGCAGTTCTTC. This chain uses TRBV6-5 with TRBJ2-1; D not resolved. V was cut by 2 bases and J by 7 bases, with 15 bases left in between. Germline loops: CDR1 MNHEY, CDR2 SVGAGI. The CDR3 spans 15 residues.

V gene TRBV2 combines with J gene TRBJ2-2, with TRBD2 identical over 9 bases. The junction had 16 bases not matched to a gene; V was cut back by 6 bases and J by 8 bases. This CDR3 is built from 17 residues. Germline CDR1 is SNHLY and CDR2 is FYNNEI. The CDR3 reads CASSRPGERGAGGELFF. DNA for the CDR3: TGTGCCAGCAGCCGCCCCGGGGAGCGGGGGGCTGGAGGGGAGCTGTTTTTT.

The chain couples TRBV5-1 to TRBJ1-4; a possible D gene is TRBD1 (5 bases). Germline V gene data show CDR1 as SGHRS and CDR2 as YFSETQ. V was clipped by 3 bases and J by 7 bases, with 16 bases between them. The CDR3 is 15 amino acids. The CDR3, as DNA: TGCGCCAGCAGCTCCCAGGGACTTGAGCGTGAAAAACTGTTTTTT. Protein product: CASSSQGLEREKLFF.

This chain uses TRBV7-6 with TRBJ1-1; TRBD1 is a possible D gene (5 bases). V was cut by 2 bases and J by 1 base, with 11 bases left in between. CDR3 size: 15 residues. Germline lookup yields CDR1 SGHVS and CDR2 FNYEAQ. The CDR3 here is CASSLTHDRNTEAFF. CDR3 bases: TGTGCCAGCAGCTTAACACATGACAGGAACACTGAAGCTTTCTTT.

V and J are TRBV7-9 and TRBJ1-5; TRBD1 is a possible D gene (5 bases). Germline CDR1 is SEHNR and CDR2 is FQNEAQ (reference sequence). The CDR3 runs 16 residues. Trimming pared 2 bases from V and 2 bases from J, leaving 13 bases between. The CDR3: CASSLITGIGNQPQHF. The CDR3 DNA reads TGTGCCAGCAGCTTAATTACAGGTATAGGCAATCAGCCCCAGCATTTT.

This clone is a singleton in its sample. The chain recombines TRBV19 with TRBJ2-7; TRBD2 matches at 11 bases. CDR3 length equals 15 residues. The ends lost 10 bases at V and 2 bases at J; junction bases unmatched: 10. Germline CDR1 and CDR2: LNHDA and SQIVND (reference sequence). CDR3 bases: TGTGCCACCTCGGACATTAGCGGGAGGGCCTACGAGCAGTACTTC. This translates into CATSDISGRAYEQYF.

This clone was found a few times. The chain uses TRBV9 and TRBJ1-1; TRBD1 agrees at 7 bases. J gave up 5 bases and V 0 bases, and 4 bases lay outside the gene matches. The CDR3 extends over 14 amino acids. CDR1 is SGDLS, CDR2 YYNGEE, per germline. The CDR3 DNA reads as TGTGCCAGCAGCGTAGGACAGGGTGTGACTGAAGCTTTCTTT. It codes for CASSVGQGVTEAFF.

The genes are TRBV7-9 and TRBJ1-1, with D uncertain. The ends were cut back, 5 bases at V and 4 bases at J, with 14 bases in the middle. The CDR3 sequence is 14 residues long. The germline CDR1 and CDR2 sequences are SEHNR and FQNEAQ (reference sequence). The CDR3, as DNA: TGTGCCAGCAGCCCGACTCAATGGGGCACTGAAGCTTTCTTT. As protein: CASSPTQWGTEAFF.